The 4 T cell receptor beta chains below come from one sample, sequenced in a study of molecular identifiers for immune sequencing clone quantification. TCRdb reprocessed the PCR reads via MiXCR and lists one record per CDR3 protein. Among approximately 500,000 distinct CDR3 sequences listed, around 23% were seen once. Source material: naive CD8+ T cells from blood, with Jurkat cell RNA spiked in. Subset noted: FACS-sorted CD8+CD4-CCR7+CD45RA+ naive T cells. The source is a human donor in good health. Some libraries in this study had Jurkat cell RNA spiked in.

V gene TRBV6-1 combines with J gene TRBJ2-3; D may match TRBD1 or TRBD2 (5 bases each). Looked up from germline, CDR1 is MNHNS and CDR2 is SASEGT. The CDR3 totals 18 residues. Trimming pared 5 bases from V and 9 bases from J, leaving 30 bases between. The CDR3 here is CASSRPSSATLTGGTQYF. The CDR3 coding sequence is TGTGCCAGCAGTCGCCCTTCATCGGCGACGCTCACAGGAGGAACGCAGTATTTT.

The gene calls are TRBV30 and TRBJ2-2; D gene unclear. Trimming pared 2 bases from V and 5 bases from J, leaving 6 bases between. The V gene's germline CDR1 is GTSNPN and CDR2 SVGIG (reference sequence). This CDR3 region has 12 residues. CDR3 in amino acids: CAWSPDTGELFF. For the CDR3, the DNA is TGTGCCTGGAGTCCGGATACCGGGGAGCTGTTTTTT.

This rearrangement joins TRBV12-3 or TRBV12-4 to TRBJ1-1, with D possibly being TRBD1 (5 bases). Trimming removed 6 bases from V and 1 base from J, with 15 bases in between. CDR3 length: 15 residues. The chain's CDR3 is CASSYDTGTNTEAFF. For the CDR3, the DNA is TGTGCCAGCAGCTACGACACGGGGACGAACACTGAAGCTTTCTTT.

The chain couples TRBV6-1 to TRBJ2-3, with 11 bases fitting TRBD2. Trimming removed 0 bases from V and 4 bases from J; junction bases left unmatched: 3. Per germline, CDR1 MNHNS and CDR2 SASEGT. The CDR3 runs 16 residues. The CDR3 spells CASSEALAGGADTQYF. Here the CDR3 DNA reads TGTGCCAGCAGTGAAGCTCTAGCGGGAGGCGCAGATACGCAGTATTTT.